These T cell receptor beta chains were read from a single sample in a study of T cells in Graves' hyperthyroidism and ophthalmopathy. TCRdb reprocessed the multiplex PCR reads with MiXCR, giving one entry per CDR3 protein. The table lists 700,000 to 850,000 distinct CDR3 sequences, around a third of them singletons. Sequencing was carried out using blood. Receptors originate from a woman between 40 and 55 years old with Graves' hyperthyroidism. Each CDR3 is given with its conserved first and last residue. The D gene is left open where the match is weak. Not all rows give a size; the values are once, few, many and, for expanded clones, a class.

CDR3: CASSSGGWSEQYF
DNA: TGCGCCAGCAGTTCAGGGGGCTGGAGCGAGCAGTACTTC
V: TRBV5-1
size: few
J: TRBJ2-7
D: TRBD1

CDR3: CASSFVQLSYEQYF
DNA: TGTGCCAGCAGCTTTGTACAGCTCTCCTACGAGCAGTACTTC
V: TRBV7-9
size: many
J: TRBJ2-7
D: -

CDR3: CASSLLTGTAGEKLFF
DNA: TGTGCCAGCAGCTTGCTCACCGGGACAGCGGGTGAAAAACTGTTTTTT
V: TRBV5-4
size: -
J: TRBJ1-4
D: TRBD1

CDR3: CSAPATMNTEAFF
DNA: TGCAGTGCCCCGGCCACCATGAACACTGAAGCTTTCTTT
V: TRBV20-1
size: many
J: TRBJ1-1
D: -

CDR3: CASSGLGTDLNTEAFF
DNA: TGCGCCAGCAGCGGCCTAGGGACCGACCTAAACACTGAAGCTTTCTTT
V: TRBV5-1
size: -
J: TRBJ1-1
D: -

CDR3: CASARTGDGYTF
DNA: TGTGCCAGCGCCCGGACAGGGGACGGCTACACCTTC
V: TRBV28
size: -
J: TRBJ1-2
D: TRBD1

CDR3: CASSFMGRLNEQYF
DNA: TGTGCCAGCAGCTTTATGGGGCGCTTAAACGAGCAGTACTTC
V: TRBV13
size: few
J: TRBJ2-7
D: -

CDR3: CARRQGFHEQYF
DNA: TGTGCCAGGAGACAGGGGTTTCACGAGCAGTACTTC
V: TRBV6-4
size: many
J: TRBJ2-7
D: TRBD1

CDR3: CASSPRDRPSYEQYF
DNA: TGTGCCAGTAGTCCCCGGGACCGACCCTCCTACGAGCAGTACTTC
V: TRBV19
size: many
J: TRBJ2-7
D: -

CDR3: CASSQERLGSLHF
DNA: TGTGCCAGCAGCCAAGAACGGCTAGGCTCCCTCCACTTT
V: TRBV14
size: many
J: TRBJ1-6
D: -

CDR3: CASSWASSQGNYEQCF
DNA: TGTGCCAGCAGCTGGGCGTCGAGTCAGGGTAACTACGAGCAGTGCTTC
V: TRBV7-3
size: -
J: TRBJ2-7
D: -

CDR3: CASSLVVGNGYTF
DNA: TGTGCCAGCAGCTTGGTAGTTGGAAATGGCTACACCTTC
V: TRBV5-6
size: many
J: TRBJ1-2
D: -

CDR3: CASSIRNPAGELFF
DNA: TGTGCCAGTAGTATTAGAAACCCCGCCGGGGAGCTGTTTTTT
V: TRBV19
size: -
J: TRBJ2-2
D: -

CDR3: CASSQDRTGWPNYGYTF
DNA: TGTGCCAGCAGCCAAGATCGGACAGGGTGGCCCAACTATGGCTACACCTTC
V: TRBV14
size: few
J: TRBJ1-2
D: TRBD1

CDR3: CASSQVDRNQPQHF
DNA: TGCGCCAGCAGCCAAGTTGACCGAAATCAGCCCCAGCATTTT
V: TRBV4-1
size: many
J: TRBJ1-5
D: -

CDR3: CASSLYRGSYSPLHF
DNA: TGTGCCAGCAGTTTATATCGGGGATCGTATTCACCCCTCCACTTT
V: TRBV27
size: -
J: TRBJ1-6
D: -

CDR3: CASSQATSHGELFF
DNA: TGCGCCAGCAGCCAAGCTACTAGCCACGGGGAGCTGTTTTTT
V: TRBV4-3
size: few
J: TRBJ2-2
D: -

CDR3: CASSYPAEAVRGYTF
DNA: TGTGCCAGCAGTTACCCGGCAGAAGCAGTTCGGGGCTACACCTTC
V: TRBV12-3/TRBV12-4
size: -
J: TRBJ1-2
D: -

CDR3: CASSRLAHEQYF
DNA: TGCGCCAGCAGCCGTCTAGCCCACGAGCAGTACTTC
V: TRBV4-3
size: many
J: TRBJ2-7
D: -

CDR3: CASSSSQAAGGGDTQYF
DNA: TGCGCCAGCAGCAGCAGTCAAGCAGCGGGAGGGGGAGATACGCAGTATTTT
V: TRBV10-1
size: -
J: TRBJ2-3
D: TRBD2

CDR3: CASSYAQVEYEQYF
DNA: TGTGCCAGCAGTTACGCGCAGGTAGAATACGAGCAGTACTTC
V: TRBV6-2/TRBV6-3
size: -
J: TRBJ2-7
D: -

CDR3: CASNVGGGSGNTIYF
DNA: TGTGCCAGCAACGTCGGGGGAGGCTCTGGAAACACCATATATTTT
V: TRBV7-8
size: once
J: TRBJ1-3
D: -

CDR3: CAIGTTNSPLHF
DNA: TGTGCCATCGGGACAACTAATTCACCCCTCCACTTT
V: TRBV15
size: -
J: TRBJ1-6
D: -

CDR3: CASSFSPVGETQYF
DNA: TGTGCCAGCAGTTTCTCTCCAGTTGGCGAGACCCAGTACTTC
V: TRBV6-5
size: few
J: TRBJ2-5
D: -

CDR3: CASSLDSGQGSGYTF
DNA: TGTGCCAGCAGCTTAGACAGCGGACAGGGGAGTGGCTACACCTTC
V: TRBV11-2
size: many
J: TRBJ1-2
D: TRBD1

CDR3: CASRNGQGRSTF
DNA: TGTGCCAGCAGAAACGGACAGGGAAGGAGCACCTTC
V: TRBV3-1
size: few
J: TRBJ1-2
D: TRBD1

CDR3: CASSLGIETGELFF
DNA: TGTGCCAGCAGCTTAGGAATCGAGACCGGGGAGCTGTTTTTT
V: TRBV11-2
size: few
J: TRBJ2-2
D: -

CDR3: CASSLQASNQPQHF
DNA: TGTGCCAGCAGCTTACAGGCTAGCAATCAGCCCCAGCATTTT
V: TRBV7-9
size: many
J: TRBJ1-5
D: -

CDR3: CASRSLMNTEAFF
DNA: TGTGCCAGCAGGTCACTGATGAACACTGAAGCTTTCTTT
V: TRBV2
size: many
J: TRBJ1-1
D: -

CDR3: CASTAINEKLFF
DNA: TGTGCCTCAACAGCAATTAATGAGAAACTGTTTTTT
V: TRBV10-3
size: -
J: TRBJ1-4
D: -

CDR3: CSARRDYDYEQYF
DNA: TGCAGTGCTAGACGGGACTATGACTACGAGCAGTACTTC
V: TRBV20-1
size: many
J: TRBJ2-7
D: TRBD2

CDR3: CAISQFGPDNTEAFF
DNA: TGTGCCATCAGCCAGTTCGGTCCCGATAACACTGAAGCTTTCTTT
V: TRBV10-3
size: few
J: TRBJ1-1
D: -

CDR3: CASREQGILYEQYF
DNA: TGTGCCAGCAGAGAACAGGGGATCCTCTACGAGCAGTACTTC
V: TRBV6-6
size: -
J: TRBJ2-7
D: TRBD1

CDR3: CATSDPVDGYGYTF
DNA: TGTGCCACCAGTGATCCAGTGGACGGCTATGGCTACACCTTC
V: TRBV24-1
size: -
J: TRBJ1-2
D: -

CDR3: CASSFGEGQPQHF
DNA: TGTGCCAGCAGTTTCGGAGAAGGCCAGCCCCAGCATTTT
V: TRBV5-4
size: many
J: TRBJ1-5
D: -